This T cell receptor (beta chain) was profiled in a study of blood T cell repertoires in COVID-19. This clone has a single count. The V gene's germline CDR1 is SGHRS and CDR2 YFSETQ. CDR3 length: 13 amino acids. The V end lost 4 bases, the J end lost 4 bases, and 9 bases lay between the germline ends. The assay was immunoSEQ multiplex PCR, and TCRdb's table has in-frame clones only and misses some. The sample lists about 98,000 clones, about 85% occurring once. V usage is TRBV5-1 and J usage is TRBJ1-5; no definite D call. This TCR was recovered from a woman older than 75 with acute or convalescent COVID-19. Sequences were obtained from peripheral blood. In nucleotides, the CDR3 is TGCGCCAGCAGCAGGGAGGCAAATCAGCCCCAGCATTTT. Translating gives CASSREANQPQHF.